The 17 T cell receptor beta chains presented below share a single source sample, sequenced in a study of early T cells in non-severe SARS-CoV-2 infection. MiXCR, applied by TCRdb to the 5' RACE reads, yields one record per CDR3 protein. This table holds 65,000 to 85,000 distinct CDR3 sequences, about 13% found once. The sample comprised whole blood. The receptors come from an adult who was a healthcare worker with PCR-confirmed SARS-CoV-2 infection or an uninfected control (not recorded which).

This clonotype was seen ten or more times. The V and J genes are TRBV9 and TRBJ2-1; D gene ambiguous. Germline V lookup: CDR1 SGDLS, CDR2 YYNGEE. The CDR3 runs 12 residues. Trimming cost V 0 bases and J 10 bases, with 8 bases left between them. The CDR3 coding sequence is TGTGCCAGCAGCGTAGCCGACGCCGAGCAGTTCTTC. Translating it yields CASSVADAEQFF.

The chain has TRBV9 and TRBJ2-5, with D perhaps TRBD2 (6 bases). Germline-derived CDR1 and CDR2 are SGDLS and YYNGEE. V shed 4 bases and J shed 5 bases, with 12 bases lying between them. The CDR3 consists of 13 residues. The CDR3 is CASSTRLEETQYF. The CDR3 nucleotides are TGTGCCAGCAGCACCCGACTAGAGGAGACCCAGTACTTC.

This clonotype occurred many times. The CDR3 nucleotides are TGTGCCAGCAGACAACCGCCATTACCGGGAGGGATAAATGAGCAGTTCTTC. This translates into CASRQPPLPGGINEQFF. This chain links TRBV6-2 or TRBV6-3 with TRBJ2-1; 8 bases are a match to TRBD2. The trim removed 6 bases at V and 7 bases at J, leaving 17 bases unmatched. Germline V gene sequence: CDR1 MNHEY, CDR2 SVGEGT. The CDR3 totals 17 residues.

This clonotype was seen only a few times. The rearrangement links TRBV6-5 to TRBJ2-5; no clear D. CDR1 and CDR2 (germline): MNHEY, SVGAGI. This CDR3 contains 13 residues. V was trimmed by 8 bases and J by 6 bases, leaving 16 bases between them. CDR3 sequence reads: CASGPLVTKTQYF. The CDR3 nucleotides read TGTGCCAGCGGTCCGTTGGTCACGAAGACCCAGTACTTC.

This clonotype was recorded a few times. Written as DNA, the CDR3 is TGCGCCAGCAGTGGACGGTGGAGGAGGGACACCGGGGAGCTGTTTTTT. Protein: CASSGRWRRDTGELFF. The chain has TRBV10-1 and TRBJ2-2, with D perhaps matching TRBD2 (6 bases). CDR3 length: 16 amino acids. Germline V lookup: CDR1 WNHNN, CDR2 SYGVQD (reference sequence). Trimming left V 4 bases short and J 3 bases short, with 15 bases between.

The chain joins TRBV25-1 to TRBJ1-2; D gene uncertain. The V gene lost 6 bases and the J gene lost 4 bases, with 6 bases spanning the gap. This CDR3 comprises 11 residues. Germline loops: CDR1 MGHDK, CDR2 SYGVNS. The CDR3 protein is CASSQSYGYTF. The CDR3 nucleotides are TGTGCCAGCAGCCAGTCCTATGGCTACACCTTC.

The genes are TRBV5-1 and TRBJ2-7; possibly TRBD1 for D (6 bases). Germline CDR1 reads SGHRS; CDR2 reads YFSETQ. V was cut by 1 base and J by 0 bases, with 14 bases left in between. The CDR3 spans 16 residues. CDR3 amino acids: CASSLIGTRTSYEQYF. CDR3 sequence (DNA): TGCGCCAGCAGCTTGATCGGGACAAGAACCTCCTACGAGCAGTACTTC.

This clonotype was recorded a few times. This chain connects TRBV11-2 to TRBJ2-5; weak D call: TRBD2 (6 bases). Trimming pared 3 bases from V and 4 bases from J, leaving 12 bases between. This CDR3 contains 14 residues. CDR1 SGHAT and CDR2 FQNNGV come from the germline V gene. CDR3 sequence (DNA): TGTGCCAGCAGCTTTGGAGGGAGAGGAGAGACCCAGTACTTC. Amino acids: CASSFGGRGETQYF.

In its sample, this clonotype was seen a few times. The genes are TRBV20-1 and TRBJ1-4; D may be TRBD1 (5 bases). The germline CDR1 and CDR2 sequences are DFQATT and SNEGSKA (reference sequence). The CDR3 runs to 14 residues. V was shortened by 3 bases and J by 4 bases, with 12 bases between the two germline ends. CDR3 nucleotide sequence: TGCAGTGCTAGTCGGGGCCCGGGTAATGAAAAACTGTTTTTT. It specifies CSASRGPGNEKLFF.

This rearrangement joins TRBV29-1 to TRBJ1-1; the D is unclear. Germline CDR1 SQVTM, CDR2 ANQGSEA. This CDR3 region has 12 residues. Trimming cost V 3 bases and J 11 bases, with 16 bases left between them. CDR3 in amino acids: CSVEVWGRYAFF. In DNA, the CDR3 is TGCAGCGTTGAGGTGTGGGGTCGCTACGCTTTCTTT.

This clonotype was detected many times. CDR3 sequence: CSAREWLHNEQFF. The CDR3 DNA follows: TGCAGTGCTAGAGAGTGGCTGCACAATGAGCAGTTCTTC. The chain is built from TRBV20-1 and TRBJ2-1, with D hard to call. Germline V lookup: CDR1 DFQATT, CDR2 SNEGSKA (reference sequence). Trimming removed 0 bases at V and 5 bases at J, with 8 bases between. This CDR3 contains 13 residues.

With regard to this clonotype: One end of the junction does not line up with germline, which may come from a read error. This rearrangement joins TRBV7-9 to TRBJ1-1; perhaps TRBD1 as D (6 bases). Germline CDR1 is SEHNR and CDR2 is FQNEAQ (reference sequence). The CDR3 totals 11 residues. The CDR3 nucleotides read TGTGCCAGCAGCTGGGACACGGAAGCTTTCTTT. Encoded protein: CASSWDTEAFF. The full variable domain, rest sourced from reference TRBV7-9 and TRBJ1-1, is DTGVSQNPRHKITKRGQNVTFRCDPISEHNRLYWYRQTLGQGPEFLTYFQNEAQLEKSRLLSDRFSAERPKGSFSTLEIQRTEQGDSAMYLCASSWDTEAFFGQGTRLTVV.

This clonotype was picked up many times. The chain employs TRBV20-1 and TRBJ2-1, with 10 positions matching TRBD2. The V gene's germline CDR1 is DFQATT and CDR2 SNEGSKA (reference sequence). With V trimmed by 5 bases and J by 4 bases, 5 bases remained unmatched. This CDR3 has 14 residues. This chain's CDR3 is CSALRLAGYNEQFF. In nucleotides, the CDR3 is TGCAGTGCTCTACGACTAGCGGGTTACAATGAGCAGTTCTTC.

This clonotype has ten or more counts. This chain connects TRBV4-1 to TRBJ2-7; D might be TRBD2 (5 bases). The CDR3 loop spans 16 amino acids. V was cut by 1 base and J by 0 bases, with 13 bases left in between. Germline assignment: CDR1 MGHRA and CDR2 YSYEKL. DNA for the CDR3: TGCGCCAGCAGCCAAGCAGGCGGGCTCAGCTCCTACGAGCAGTACTTC. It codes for CASSQAGGLSSYEQYF.

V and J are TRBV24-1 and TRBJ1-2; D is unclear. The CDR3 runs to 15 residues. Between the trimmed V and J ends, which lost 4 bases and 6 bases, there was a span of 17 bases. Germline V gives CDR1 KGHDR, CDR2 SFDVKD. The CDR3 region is CATSDPHGFSDGYTF. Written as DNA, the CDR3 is TGTGCCACCAGTGACCCACACGGTTTTAGTGATGGCTACACCTTC.

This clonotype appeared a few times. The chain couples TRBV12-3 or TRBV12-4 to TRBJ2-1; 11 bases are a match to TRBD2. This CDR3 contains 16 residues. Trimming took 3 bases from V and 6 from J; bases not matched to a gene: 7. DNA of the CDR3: TGTGCCAGCAGTTTCGAGGGACTAGCGGTATCCAATGAGCAGTTCTTC. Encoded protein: CASSFEGLAVSNEQFF.

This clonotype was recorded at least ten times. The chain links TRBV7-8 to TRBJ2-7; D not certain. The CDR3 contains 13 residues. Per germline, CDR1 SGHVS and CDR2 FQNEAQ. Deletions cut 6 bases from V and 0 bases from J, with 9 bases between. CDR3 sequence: CASRGAGSYEQYF. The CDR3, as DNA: TGTGCCAGCAGGGGCGCCGGCTCCTACGAGCAGTACTTC.